This TCR beta chain originates from a study of shared clonotypes between healthy human individuals. Study-wide background: Every donor yielded three CD4 naive, three CD4 memory, two CD8 naive and one CD8 memory plate.

Findings and caveats of the study: Generation probability values for non-shared clonotypes were lower than those for clonotypes shared by all four donors.

Remarks on this clone: Its antigen is not identified.

V was clipped by 5 bases and J by 0 bases, with 22 bases between them. This CDR3 is 18 amino acids long. Germline CDR1 is SGHTA and CDR2 is FQGNSA. In the sorted-subset replicate PCRs, 200 ng DNA, 25,000 to 30,000 T cell genomes, was used. Authors' processing steps: Junction-only sequences produced by ImmunoSEQ had no quality scores, so filtering differed. The assay was immunoSEQ multiplex PCR, and TCRdb's table has in-frame clones only and misses some. V, J and clone size are taken as reported in that table, and D and trimming were inferred from the DNA itself. The sample yields about 2 million clones, roughly 95% seen once.

The receptor's source is a man younger than 35 in good health. Source material: naive CD4+ T cells sorted from blood. Subset indicated: CD45RA+ positively selected. The chain employs TRBV7-2 and TRBJ1-1; D remains ambiguous. The CDR3 region has the DNA TGTGCCAGCAGCCCAGTTATTATGGTGTGGGAGCTGAACACTGAAGCTTTCTTT. This gives the protein CASSPVIMVWELNTEAFF.